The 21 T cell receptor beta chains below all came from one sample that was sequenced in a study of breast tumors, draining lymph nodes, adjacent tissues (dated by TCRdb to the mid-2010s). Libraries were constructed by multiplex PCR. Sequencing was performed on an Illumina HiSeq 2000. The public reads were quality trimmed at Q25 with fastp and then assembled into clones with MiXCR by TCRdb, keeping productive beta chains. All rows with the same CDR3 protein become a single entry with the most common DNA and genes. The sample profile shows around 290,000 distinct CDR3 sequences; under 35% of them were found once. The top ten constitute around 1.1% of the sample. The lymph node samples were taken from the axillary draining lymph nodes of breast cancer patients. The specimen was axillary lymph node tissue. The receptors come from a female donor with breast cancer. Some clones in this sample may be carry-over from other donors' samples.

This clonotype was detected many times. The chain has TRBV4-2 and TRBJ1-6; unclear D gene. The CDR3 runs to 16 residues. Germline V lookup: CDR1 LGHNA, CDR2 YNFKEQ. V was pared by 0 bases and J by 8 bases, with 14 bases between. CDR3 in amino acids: CASSQELSQSHSPLHF. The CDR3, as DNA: TGTGCCAGCAGCCAAGAATTGTCGCAGAGCCATTCACCCCTCCACTTT.

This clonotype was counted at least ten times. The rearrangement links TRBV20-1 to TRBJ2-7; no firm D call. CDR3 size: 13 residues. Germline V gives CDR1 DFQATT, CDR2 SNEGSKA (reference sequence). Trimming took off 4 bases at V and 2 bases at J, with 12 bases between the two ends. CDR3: CSAIKGNPYEQYF. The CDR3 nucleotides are TGCAGTGCTATAAAGGGAAACCCCTACGAGCAGTACTTC.

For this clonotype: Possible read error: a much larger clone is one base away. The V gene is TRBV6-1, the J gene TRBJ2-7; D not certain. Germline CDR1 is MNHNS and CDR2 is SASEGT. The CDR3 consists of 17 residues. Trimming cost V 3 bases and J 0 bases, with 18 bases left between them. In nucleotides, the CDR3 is TGTGCCAGCAGTGAGCGTGTTAGTGCAGTGGTCTCCTACGAGCAGTACTTC. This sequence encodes CASSERVSAVVSYEQYF.

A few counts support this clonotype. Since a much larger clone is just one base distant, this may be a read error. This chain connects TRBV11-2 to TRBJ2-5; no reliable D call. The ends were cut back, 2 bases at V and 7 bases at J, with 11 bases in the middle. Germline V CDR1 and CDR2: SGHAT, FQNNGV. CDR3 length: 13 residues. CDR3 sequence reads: CASSLFTLATQYF. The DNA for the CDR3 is TGTGCCAGCAGCTTATTTACGCTTGCGACCCAGTACTTC.

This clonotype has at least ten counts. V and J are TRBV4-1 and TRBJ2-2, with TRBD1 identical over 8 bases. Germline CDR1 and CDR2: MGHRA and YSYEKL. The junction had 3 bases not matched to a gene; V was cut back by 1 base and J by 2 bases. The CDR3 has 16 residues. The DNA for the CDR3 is TGCGCCAGCAGCCAAGGGCAGGGGGCTAACACCGGGGAGCTGTTTTTT. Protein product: CASSQGQGANTGELFF.

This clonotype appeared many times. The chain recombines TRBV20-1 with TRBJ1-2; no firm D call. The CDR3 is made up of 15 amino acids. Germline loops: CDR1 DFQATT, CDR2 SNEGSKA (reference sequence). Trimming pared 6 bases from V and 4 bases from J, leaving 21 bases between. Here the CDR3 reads CSATTSDGLLYGYTF. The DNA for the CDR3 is TGCAGTGCCACAACCTCGGACGGCCTCCTCTATGGCTACACCTTC.

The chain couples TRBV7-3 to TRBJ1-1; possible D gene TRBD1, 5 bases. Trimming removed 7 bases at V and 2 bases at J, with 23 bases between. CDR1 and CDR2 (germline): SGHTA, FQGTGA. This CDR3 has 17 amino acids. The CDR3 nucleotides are TGTGCCAGCACCCCCGTCACTCTACAGGACGTAAACACTGAAGCTTTCTTT. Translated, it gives CASTPVTLQDVNTEAFF.

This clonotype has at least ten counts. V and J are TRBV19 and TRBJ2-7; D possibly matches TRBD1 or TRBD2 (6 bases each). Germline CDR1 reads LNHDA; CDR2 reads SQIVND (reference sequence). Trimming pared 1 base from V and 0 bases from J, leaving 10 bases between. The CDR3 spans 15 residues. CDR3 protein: CASSIVWGASYEQYF. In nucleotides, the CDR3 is TGTGCCAGTAGTATAGTTTGGGGGGCCTCCTACGAGCAGTACTTC.

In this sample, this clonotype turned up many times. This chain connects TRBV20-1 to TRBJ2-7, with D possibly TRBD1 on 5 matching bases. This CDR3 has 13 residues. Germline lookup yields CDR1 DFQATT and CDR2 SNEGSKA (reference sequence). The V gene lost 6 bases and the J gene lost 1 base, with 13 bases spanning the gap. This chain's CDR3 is CSAKARGSYEQYF. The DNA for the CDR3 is TGCAGTGCAAAGGCAAGGGGTTCCTACGAGCAGTACTTC.

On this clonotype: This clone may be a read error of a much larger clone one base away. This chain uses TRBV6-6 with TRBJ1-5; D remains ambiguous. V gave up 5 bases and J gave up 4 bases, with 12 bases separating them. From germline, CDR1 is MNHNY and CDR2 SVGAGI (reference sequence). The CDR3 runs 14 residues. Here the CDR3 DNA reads TGTGCCAGCAGTCGCCGGAGGCTGAATCAGCCCCAGCATTTT. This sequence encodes CASSRRRLNQPQHF.

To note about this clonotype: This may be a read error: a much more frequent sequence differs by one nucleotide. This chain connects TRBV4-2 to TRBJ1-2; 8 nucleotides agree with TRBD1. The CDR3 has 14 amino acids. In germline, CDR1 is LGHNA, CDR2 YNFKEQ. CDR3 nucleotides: TGTGCCAGCAACCAAGAACAGGGGGTGTTGGGCTACACCTTC. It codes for CASNQEQGVLGYTF.

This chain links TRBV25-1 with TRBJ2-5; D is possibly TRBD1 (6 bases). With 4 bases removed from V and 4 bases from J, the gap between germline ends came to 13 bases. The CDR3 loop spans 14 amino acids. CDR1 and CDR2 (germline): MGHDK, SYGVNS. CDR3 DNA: TGTGCCAGCAGTGCTTTCGACAGGCGAGAGACCCAGTACTTC. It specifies CASSAFDRRETQYF.

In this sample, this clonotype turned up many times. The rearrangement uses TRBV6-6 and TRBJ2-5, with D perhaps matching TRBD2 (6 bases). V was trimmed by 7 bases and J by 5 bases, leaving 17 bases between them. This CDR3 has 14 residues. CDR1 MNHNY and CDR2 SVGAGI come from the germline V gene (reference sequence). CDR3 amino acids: CASTPTSQSETQYF. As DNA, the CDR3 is TGTGCCAGCACCCCGACTAGTCAGTCGGAGACCCAGTACTTC.

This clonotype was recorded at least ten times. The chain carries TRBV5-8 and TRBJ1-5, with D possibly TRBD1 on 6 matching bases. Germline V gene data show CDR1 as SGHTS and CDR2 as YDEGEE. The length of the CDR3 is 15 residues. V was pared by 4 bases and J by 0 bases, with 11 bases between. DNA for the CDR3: TGTGCCAGCAGCGCGGGGGACATTAGCAATCAGCCCCAGCATTTT. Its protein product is CASSAGDISNQPQHF.

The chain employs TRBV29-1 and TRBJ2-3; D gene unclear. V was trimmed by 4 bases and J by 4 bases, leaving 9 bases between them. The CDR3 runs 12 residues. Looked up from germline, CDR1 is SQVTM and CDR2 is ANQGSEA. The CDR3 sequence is CSVVLVPDTQYF. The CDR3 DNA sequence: TGCAGCGTTGTTCTGGTGCCAGATACGCAGTATTTT.

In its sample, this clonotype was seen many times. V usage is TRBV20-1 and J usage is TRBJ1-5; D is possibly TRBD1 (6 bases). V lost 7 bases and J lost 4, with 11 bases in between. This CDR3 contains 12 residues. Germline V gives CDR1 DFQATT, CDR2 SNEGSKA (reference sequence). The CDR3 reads CSVGGSNQPQHF. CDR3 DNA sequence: TGCAGTGTAGGGGGTTCAAATCAGCCCCAGCATTTT.

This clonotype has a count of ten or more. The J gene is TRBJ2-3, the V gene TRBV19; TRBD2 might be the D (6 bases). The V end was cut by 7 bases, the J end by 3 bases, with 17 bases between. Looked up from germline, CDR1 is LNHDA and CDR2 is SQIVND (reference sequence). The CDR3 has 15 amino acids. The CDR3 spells CASTLGGVGTDTQYF. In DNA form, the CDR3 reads TGTGCCAGTACTCTGGGGGGAGTCGGAACAGATACGCAGTATTTT.

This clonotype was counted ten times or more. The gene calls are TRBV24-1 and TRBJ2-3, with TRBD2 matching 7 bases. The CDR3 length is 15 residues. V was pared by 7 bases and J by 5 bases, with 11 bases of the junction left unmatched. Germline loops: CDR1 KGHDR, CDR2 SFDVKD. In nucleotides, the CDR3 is TGTGCCACCAGAGGCACTGGGAGGGGCGGAGATACGCAGTATTTT. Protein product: CATRGTGRGGDTQYF.

The CDR3 loop is CASSGREGGGRYGYTF. The CDR3 region has the DNA TGTGCCAGCAGCGGGCGGGAGGGCGGGGGGCGATACGGCTACACCTTC. The chain has TRBV9 and TRBJ1-2, with a weak D call TRBD1 (6 bases). CDR1 is SGDLS, CDR2 YYNGEE, per germline. V shed 3 bases and J shed 8 bases, with 23 bases lying between them. This CDR3 has 16 amino acids.

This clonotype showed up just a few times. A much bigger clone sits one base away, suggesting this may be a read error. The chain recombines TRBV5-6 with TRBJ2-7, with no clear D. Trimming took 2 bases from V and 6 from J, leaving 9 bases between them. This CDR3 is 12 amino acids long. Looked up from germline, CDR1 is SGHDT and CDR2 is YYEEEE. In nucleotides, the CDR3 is TGTGCCAGCAGCTTTCGCTCTGCCGAGCAGTACTTC. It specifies CASSFRSAEQYF. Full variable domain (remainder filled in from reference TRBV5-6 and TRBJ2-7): DAGVTQSPTHLIKTRGQQVTLRCSPKSGHDTVSWYQQALGQGPQFIFQYYEEEERQRGNFPDRFSGHQFPNYSSELNVNALLLGDSALYLCASSFRSAEQYFGPGTRLTVT.

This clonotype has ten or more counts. The CDR3 loop is CSAIPGGDTQYF. The CDR3 bases are TGCAGTGCCATTCCGGGAGGCGATACGCAGTATTTT. V and J are TRBV20-1 and TRBJ2-3, with 7 bases that match TRBD2. The CDR3 is made up of 12 amino acids. The junction had 6 bases not matched to a gene; V was cut back by 6 bases and J by 6 bases. CDR1 and CDR2 (germline): DFQATT, SNEGSKA (reference sequence).